This T cell receptor beta chain was documented in a study of radiotherapy plus CTLA-4 blockade in lung cancer (dated by TCRdb to the late 2010s). Broadly, across the study: Objective responses were observed in 15% to 20% of enrolled patients, and disease control was achieved in around 28%.

Overall study outcomes, separate from this receptor: Increased serum interferon-beta after radiation, together with early dynamic changes in blood T cell clones, were reported to be the strongest predictors of response. After treatment with radiotherapy and ipilimumab, TCR clones that originated in tumors expanded in peripheral blood.

Libraries were made using the immunoSEQ multiplex PCR assay. As stored in TCRdb, this immuneACCESS dataset retains in-frame rearrangements with V and J assigned. A fraction of the clones does not appear; measured against another copy, unresolved V genes explain less than half of the discrepancy, and the remainder lacks a known reason. The sample table contains some 74,000 clones; only one count was recorded for approximately 78% of them. 7% to 7.5% of the sample is taken by the ten largest. The study evaluated CTLA-4 blockade (ipilimumab) given together with focal radiation therapy in patients who had chemo-refractory metastatic non-small-cell lung cancer. This clone has a single count. Its cognate antigen has yet to be identified. The input lacks base qualities; no much larger clone sits a single base away. CDR1 is given as SGHTA and CDR2 as FQGNSA, both from the germline V gene. Including the terminal cysteine and phenylalanine, the CDR3 comprises 16 residues. Only CDR3 DNA remains: 48 bases, in frame from the first base. V is pared back by 5 bases and J by 2 bases, with 15 bases lying between the germline termini.

The clonotype originates from a human donor with non-small cell lung cancer who had a complete response to radiotherapy plus ipilimumab. Sequenced material: peripheral blood, taken from a patient treated with radiotherapy plus ipilimumab. The chain joins TRBV7-2 to TRBJ2-2, with a weak D call of TRBD1 (6 bases match). The sequenced DNA is TGTGCCAGCAGCCCAGGGGTAGCGACAAACACCGGGGAGCTGTTTTTT. Its product reads: CASSPGVATNTGELFF.